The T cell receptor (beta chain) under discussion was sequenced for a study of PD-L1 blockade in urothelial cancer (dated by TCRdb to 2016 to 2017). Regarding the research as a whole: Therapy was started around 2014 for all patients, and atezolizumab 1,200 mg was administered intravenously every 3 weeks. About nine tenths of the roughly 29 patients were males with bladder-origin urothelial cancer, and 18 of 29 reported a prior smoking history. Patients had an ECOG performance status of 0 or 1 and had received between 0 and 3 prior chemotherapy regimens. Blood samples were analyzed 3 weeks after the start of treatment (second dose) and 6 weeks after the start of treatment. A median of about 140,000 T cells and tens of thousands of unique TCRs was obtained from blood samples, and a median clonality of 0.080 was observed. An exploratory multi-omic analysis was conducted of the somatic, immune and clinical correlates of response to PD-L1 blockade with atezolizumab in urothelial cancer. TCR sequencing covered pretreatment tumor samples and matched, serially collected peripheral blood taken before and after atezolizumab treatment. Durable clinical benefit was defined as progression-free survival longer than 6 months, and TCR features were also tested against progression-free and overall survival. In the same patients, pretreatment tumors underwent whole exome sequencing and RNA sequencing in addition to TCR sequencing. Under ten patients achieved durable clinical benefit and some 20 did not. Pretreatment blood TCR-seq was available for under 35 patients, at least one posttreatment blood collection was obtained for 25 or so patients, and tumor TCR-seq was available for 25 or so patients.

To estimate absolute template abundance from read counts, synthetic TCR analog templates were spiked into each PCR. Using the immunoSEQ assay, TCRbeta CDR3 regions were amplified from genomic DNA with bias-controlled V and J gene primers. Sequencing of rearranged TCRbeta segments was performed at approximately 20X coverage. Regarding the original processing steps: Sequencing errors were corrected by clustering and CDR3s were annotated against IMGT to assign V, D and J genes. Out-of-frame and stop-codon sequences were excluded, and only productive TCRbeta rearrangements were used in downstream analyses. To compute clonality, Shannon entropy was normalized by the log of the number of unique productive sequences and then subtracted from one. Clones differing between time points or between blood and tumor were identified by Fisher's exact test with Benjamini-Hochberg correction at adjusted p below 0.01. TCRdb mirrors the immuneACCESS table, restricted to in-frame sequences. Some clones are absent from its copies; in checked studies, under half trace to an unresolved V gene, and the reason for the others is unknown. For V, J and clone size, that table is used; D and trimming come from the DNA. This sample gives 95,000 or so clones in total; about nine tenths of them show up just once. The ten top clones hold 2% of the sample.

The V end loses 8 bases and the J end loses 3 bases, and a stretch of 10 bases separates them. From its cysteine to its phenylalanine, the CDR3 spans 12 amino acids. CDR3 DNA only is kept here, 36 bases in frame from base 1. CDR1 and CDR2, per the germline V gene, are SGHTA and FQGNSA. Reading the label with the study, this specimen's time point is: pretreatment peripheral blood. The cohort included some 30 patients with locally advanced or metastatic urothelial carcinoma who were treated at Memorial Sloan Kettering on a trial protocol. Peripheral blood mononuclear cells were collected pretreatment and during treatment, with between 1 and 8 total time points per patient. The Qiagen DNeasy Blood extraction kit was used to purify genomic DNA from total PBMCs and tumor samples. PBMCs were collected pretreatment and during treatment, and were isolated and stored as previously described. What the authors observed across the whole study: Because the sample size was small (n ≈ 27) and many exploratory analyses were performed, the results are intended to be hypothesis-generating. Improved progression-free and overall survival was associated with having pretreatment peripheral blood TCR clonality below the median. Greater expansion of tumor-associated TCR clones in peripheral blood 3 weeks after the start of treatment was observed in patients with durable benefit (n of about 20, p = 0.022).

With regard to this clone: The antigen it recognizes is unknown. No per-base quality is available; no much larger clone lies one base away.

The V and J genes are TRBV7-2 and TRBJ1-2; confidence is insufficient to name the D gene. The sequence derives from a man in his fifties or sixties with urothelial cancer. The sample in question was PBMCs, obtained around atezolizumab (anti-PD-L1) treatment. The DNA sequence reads TGTGCCAGCCATCCGCAGGACTATGGCTACACCTTC. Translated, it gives CASHPQDYGYTF.